One and the same sample provided the 3 T cell receptor beta chains below, sequenced in a study of cytomegalovirus exposure and HLA in healthy donors. 13 Jbeta primers and 60 Vbeta primers were used for the PCR. Here immunoSEQ multiplex PCR was the method, and the copy in TCRdb shows in-frame clones only, minus some. In total, the table holds fewer than 30,000 clones. The sequencing input was PBMCs. These receptors were collected from a man aged 25 to 40 in good health and CMV-seronegative.

The V gene is TRBV11-2, the J gene TRBJ2-7; 11 bases match TRBD1. The CDR3 runs 16 residues. Per germline, CDR1 SGHAT and CDR2 FQNNGV. V shed 5 bases and J 4 bases; nucleotides not matched to a gene: 10. The CDR3 region is CASSPILRDRGYEQYF. In DNA form, the CDR3 reads TGTGCCAGCAGCCCAATACTCCGGGACAGGGGGTACGAGCAGTACTTC.

Comment on this clone: Other DNA sequences within the sample encode an identical CDR3. DNA for the CDR3: TGTGCCAGCAGCTTAGATGTAGCCGGGACTAGGTCAGGTGAGCAGTTCTTC. Amino acid sequence: CASSLDVAGTRSGEQFF. The rearrangement uses TRBV11-2 and TRBJ2-1; 8 nucleotides agree with TRBD2. J gave up 9 bases and V 0 bases, and 13 bases lay outside the gene matches. This CDR3 contains 17 residues. The germline CDR1 and CDR2 sequences are SGHAT and FQNNGV.

The V call is TRBV18, the J call TRBJ1-1; D not certain. The V gene lost 3 bases and the J gene lost 1 base, with 6 bases spanning the gap. The germline CDR1 and CDR2 sequences are KGHSH and LQKENI. The CDR3 extends over 13 amino acids. The CDR3 DNA sequence: TGTGCCAGCTCACCGGCCGAGAACACTGAAGCTTTCTTT. Its translation is CASSPAENTEAFF.